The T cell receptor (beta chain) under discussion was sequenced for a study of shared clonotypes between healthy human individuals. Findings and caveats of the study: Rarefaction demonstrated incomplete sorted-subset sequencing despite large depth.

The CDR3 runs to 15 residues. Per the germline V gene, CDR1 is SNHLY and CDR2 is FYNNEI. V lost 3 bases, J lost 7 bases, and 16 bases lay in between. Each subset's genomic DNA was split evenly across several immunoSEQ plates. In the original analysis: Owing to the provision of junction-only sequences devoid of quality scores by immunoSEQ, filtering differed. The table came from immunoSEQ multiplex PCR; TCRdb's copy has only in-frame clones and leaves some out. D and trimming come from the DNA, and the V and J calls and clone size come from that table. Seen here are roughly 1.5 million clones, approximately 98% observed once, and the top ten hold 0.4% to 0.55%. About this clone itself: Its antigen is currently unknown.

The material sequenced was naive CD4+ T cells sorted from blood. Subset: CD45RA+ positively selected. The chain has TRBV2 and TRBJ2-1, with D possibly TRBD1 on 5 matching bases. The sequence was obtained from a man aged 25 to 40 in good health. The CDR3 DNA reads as TGTGCCAGCAGTGATCGGAGCAGGGCGAGGAATGAGCAGTTCTTC. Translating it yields CASSDRSRARNEQFF.